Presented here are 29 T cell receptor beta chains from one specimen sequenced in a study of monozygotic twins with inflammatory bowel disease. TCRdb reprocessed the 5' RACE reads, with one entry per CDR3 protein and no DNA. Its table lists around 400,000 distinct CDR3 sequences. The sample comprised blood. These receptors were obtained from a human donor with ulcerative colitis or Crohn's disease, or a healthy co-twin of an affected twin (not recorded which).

CDR3 sequence reads: CALESPSIAGNTIYF. V and J are TRBV30 and TRBJ1-3. Germline V gene data show CDR1 as GTSNPN and CDR2 as SVGIG (reference sequence). This CDR3 has 15 amino acids.

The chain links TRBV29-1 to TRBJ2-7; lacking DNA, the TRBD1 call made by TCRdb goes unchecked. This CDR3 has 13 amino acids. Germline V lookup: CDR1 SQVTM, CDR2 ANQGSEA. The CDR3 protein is CSAGRAGGYEQYF.

CDR3 region: CASSADSGETQYF. This chain links TRBV5-6 with TRBJ2-5; TCRdb reports TRBD2, a call that lacks DNA to check it against. This CDR3 contains 13 residues. CDR1 SGHDT and CDR2 YYEEEE come from the germline V gene.

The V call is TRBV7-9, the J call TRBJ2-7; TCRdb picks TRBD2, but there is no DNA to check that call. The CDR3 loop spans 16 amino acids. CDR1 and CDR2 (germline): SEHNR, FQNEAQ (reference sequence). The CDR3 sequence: CASSSGLAGGLYEQYF.

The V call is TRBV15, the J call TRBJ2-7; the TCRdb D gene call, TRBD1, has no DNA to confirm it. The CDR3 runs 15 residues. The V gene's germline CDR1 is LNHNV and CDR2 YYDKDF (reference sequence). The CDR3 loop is CATSTGTESSYEQYF.

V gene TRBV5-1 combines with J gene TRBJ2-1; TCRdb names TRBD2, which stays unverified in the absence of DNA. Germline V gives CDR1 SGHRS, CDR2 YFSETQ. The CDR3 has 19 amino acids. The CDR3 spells CASSFPSGGSFSSYNEQFF.

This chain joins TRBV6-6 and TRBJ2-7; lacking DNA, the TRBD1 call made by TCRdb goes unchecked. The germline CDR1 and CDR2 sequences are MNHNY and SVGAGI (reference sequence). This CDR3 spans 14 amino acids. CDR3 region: CASSPAAGGGEQYF.

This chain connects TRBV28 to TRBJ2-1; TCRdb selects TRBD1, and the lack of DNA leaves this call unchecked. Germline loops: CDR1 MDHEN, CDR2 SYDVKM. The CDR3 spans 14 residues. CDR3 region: CASSLGGRGNEQFF.

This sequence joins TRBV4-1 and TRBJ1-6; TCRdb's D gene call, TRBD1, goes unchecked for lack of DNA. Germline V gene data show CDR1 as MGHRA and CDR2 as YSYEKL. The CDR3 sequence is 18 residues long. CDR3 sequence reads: CASSQETQGSSYNSPLHF.

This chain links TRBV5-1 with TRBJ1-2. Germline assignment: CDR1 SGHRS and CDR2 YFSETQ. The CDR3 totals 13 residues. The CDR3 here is CASSSVIGSGYTF.

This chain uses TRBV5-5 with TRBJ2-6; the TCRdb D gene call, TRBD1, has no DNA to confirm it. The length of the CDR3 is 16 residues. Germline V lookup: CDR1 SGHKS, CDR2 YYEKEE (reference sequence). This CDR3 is CASSQRQGIGANVLTF.

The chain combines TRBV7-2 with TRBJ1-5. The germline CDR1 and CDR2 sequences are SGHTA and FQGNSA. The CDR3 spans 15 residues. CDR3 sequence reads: CASSLVVDSNQPQYF.

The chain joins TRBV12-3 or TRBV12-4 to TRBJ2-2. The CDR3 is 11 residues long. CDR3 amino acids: CASSTARELFF.

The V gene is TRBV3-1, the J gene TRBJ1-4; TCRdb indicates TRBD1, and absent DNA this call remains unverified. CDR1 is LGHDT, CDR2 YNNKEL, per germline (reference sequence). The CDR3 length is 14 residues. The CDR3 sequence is CASSQRQGDEKLFF.

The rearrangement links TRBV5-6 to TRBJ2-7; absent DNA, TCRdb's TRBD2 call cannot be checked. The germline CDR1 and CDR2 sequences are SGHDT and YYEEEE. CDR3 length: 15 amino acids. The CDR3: CASTLGGDGSYEQYF.

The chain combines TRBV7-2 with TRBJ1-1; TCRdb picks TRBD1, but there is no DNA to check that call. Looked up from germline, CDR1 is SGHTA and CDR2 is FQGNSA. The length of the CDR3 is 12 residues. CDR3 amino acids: CASSYGAGEAFF.

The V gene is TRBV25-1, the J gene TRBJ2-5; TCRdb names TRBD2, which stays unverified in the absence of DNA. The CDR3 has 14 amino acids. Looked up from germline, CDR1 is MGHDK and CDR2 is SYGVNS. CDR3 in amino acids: CASSESGGWETQYF.

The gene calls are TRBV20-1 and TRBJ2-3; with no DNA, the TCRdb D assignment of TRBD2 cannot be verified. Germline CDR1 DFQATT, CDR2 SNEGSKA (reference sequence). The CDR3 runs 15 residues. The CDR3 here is CSASRLAGYTDTQYF.

The CDR3 region is CSVPPDGSANYGYTF. The chain uses TRBV29-1 and TRBJ1-2. Germline V CDR1 and CDR2: SQVTM, ANQGSEA. This CDR3 has 15 residues.

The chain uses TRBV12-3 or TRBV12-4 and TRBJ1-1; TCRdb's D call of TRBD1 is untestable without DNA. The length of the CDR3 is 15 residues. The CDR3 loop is CASSPTGERHTEAFF.

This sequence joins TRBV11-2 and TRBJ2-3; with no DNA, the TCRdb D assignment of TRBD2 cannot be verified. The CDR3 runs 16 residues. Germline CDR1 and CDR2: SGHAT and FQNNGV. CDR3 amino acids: CASSLGRLTSTDTQYF.

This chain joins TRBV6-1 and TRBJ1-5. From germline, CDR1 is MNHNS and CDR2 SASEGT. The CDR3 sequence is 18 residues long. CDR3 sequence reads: CASSPVRASPLSNQPQHF.

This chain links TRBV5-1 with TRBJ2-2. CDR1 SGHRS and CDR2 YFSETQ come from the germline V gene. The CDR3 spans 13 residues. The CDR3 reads CASSRTVAGELFF.

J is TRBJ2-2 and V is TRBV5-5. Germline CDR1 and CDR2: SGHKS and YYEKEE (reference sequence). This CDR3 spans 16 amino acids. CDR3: CASSLALRHSTGELFF.

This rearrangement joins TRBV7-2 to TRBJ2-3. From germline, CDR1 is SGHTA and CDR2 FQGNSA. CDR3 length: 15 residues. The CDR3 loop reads CASSLEGLAADTQYF.

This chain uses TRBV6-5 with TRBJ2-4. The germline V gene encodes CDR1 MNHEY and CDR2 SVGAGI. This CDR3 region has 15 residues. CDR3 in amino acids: CASSYSRQYKNIQYF.

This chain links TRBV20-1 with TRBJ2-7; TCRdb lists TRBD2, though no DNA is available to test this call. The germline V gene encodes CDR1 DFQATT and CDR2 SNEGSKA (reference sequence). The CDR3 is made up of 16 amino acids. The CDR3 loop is CSARRGSAGYNYEQYF.

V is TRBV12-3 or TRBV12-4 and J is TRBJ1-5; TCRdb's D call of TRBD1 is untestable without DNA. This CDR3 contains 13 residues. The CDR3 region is CASTPGGGQPQHF.

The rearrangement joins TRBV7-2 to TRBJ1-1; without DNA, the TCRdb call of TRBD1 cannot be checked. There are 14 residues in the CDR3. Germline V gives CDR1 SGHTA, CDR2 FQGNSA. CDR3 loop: CASSLETGNGVAFF.